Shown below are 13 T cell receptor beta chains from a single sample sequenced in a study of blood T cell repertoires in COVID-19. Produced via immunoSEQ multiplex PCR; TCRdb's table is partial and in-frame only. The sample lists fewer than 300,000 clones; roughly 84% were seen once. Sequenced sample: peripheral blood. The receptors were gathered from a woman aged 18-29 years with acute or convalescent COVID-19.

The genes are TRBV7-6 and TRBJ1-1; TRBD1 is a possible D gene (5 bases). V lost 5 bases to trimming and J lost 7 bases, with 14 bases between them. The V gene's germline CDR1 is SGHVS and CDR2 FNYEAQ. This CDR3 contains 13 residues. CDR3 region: CASSARDWGEAFF. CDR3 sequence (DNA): TGTGCCAGCAGCGCCAGGGATTGGGGTGAAGCTTTCTTT.

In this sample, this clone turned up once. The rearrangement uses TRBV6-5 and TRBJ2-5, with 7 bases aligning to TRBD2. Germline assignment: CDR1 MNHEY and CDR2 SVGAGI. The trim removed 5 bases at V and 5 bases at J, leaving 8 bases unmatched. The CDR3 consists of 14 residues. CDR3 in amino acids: CASSLTSVVETQYF. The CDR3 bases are TGTGCCAGCAGTCTTACTAGCGTGGTTGAGACCCAGTACTTC.

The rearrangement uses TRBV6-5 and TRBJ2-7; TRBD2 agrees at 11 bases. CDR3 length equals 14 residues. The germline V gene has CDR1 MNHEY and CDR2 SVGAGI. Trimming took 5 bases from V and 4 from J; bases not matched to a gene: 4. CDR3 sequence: CASSKGLAAYEQYF. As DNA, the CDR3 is TGTGCCAGCAGTAAGGGACTAGCGGCATACGAGCAGTACTTC.

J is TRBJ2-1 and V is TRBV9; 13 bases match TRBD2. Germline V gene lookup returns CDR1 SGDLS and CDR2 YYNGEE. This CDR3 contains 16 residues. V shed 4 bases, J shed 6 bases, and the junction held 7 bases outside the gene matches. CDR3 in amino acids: CASSRIRTSGSNEQFF. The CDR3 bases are TGTGCCAGCAGCCGAATCCGGACTAGCGGGAGCAATGAGCAGTTCTTC. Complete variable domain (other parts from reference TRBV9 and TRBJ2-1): DSGVTQTPKHLITATGQRVTLRCSPRSGDLSVYWYQQSLDQGLQFLIQYYNGEERAKGNILERFSAQQFPDLHSELNLSSLELGDSALYFCASSRIRTSGSNEQFFGPGTRLTVL.

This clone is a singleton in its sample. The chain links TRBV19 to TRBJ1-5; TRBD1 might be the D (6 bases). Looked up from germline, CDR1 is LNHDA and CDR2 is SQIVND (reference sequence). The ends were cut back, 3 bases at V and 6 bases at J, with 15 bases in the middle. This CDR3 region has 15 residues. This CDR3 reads CASSMLSGVPQPQHF. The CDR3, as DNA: TGTGCCAGTAGTATGCTCTCAGGGGTTCCTCAGCCCCAGCATTTT.

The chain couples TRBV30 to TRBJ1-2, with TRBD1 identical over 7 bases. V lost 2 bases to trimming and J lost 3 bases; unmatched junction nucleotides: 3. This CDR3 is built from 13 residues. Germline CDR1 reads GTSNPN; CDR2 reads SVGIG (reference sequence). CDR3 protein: CAWSQGGDYGYTF. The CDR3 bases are TGTGCCTGGAGTCAAGGGGGCGACTATGGCTACACCTTC.

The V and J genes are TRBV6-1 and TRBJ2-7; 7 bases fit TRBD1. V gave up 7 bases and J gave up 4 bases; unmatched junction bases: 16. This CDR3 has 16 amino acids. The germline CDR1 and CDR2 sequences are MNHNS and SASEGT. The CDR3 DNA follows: TGTGCCAGCATTGAGGACAGGAGGTCCCCTGTGTACGAGCAGTACTTC. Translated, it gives CASIEDRRSPVYEQYF.

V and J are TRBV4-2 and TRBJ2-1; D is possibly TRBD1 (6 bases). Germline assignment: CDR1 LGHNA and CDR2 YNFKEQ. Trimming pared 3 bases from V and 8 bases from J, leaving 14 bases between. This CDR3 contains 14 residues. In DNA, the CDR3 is TGTGCCAGCAGCCACACAGGGAGTAGGGATGAGCAGTTCTTC. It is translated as CASSHTGSRDEQFF.

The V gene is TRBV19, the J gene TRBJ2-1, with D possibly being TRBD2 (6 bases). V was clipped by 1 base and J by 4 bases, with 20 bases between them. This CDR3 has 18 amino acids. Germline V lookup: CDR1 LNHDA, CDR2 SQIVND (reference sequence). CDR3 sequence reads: CASSIGIRGRTTYNEQFF. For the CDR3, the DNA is TGTGCCAGTAGTATAGGGATTAGGGGTCGGACTACATACAATGAGCAGTTCTTC. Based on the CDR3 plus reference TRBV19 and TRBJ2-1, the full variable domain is DGGITQSPKYLFRKEGQNVTLSCEQNLNHDAMYWYRQDPGQGLRLIYYSQIVNDFQKGDIAEGYSVSREKKESFPLTVTSAQKNPTAFYLCASSIGIRGRTTYNEQFFGPGTRLTVL.

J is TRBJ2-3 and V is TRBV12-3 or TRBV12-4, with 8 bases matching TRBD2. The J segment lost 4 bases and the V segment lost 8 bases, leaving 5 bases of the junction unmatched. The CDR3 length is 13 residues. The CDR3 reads CASGLRGADTQYF. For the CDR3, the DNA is TGTGCCAGCGGGCTGCGGGGGGCAGATACGCAGTATTTT.

The CDR3 loop is CASSIDQAGNYGYTF. CDR3 coding DNA: TGTGCCAGTAGTATAGATCAGGCCGGTAACTATGGCTACACCTTC. The rearrangement links TRBV19 to TRBJ1-2; D is unresolved. The CDR3 covers 15 residues. Germline V CDR1 and CDR2: LNHDA, SQIVND (reference sequence). Trimming shortened V by 0 bases and J by 1 base, and 9 bases separated the two germline ends.

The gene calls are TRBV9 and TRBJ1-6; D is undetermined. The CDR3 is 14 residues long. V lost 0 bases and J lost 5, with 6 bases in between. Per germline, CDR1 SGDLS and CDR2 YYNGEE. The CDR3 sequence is CASSVGQNNSPLHF. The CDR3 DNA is TGTGCCAGCAGCGTAGGGCAGAATAATTCACCCCTCCACTTT.

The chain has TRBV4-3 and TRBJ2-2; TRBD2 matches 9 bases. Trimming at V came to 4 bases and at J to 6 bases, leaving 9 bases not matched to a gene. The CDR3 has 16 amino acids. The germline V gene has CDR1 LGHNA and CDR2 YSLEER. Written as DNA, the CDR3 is TGCGCCAGCAGCCGAACACTCGGACTAGCGCCCGGGGAGCTGTTTTTT. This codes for CASSRTLGLAPGELFF.